One and the same sample provided the 20 T cell receptor beta chains below, sequenced in a study of OX40 agonist ivuxolimab in advanced cancers. Receptors were amplified or captured by the immunoSEQ multiplex PCR assay. As stored in TCRdb, this immuneACCESS dataset retains in-frame rearrangements with V and J assigned. A fraction of the clones does not appear; measured against another copy, unresolved V genes explain less than half of the discrepancy, and the remainder lacks a known reason. This sample is represented by fewer than 100,000 clones; 70% to 85% of them were singletons. Jointly, the top ten make up about 0.4% of the sample. The sample was CD4+ or CD8+ T cells sorted from blood, taken in a trial of the OX40 agonist ivuxolimab. All receptors come from an adult with an advanced solid tumor such as melanoma, head and neck, liver or kidney cancer.

V usage is TRBV19 and J usage is TRBJ2-7; 13 bases are a match to TRBD2. Germline V gene sequence: CDR1 LNHDA, CDR2 SQIVND (reference sequence). With 10 bases clipped from V and 5 bases from J, the junction kept 11 bases outside the gene matches. The CDR3 loop spans 15 amino acids. The CDR3 DNA sequence: TGTGCCACCGGGGGACTAGCGGGAATGGGGGACGAGCAGTACTTC. Translated: CATGGLAGMGDEQYF.

J is TRBJ1-4 and V is TRBV28; D ambiguous. Trimming removed 3 bases from V and 3 bases from J, with 8 bases in between. CDR3 size: 14 residues. CDR1 and CDR2 (germline): MDHEN, SYDVKM. The CDR3: CASSLGGANEKLFF. The CDR3 nucleotides are TGTGCCAGCAGTTTGGGTGGAGCTAATGAAAAACTGTTTTTT.

This chain uses TRBV6-6 with TRBJ1-1, with a weak D call TRBD1 (6 bases). V was trimmed by 7 bases and J by 7 bases, leaving 22 bases between them. The CDR3 is 15 amino acids. CDR1 and CDR2 from the germline V gene are MNHNY and SVGAGI (reference sequence). CDR3 loop: CASTGRGGRLGEAFF. The CDR3 region has the DNA TGTGCCAGCACCGGACGAGGGGGGCGCTTGGGTGAAGCTTTCTTT.

This clone was found a few times. The gene calls are TRBV30 and TRBJ2-2; the D is unclear. The CDR3 length is 11 residues. The V gene lost 1 base and the J gene lost 9 bases, with 6 bases spanning the gap. The germline CDR1 and CDR2 sequences are GTSNPN and SVGIG (reference sequence). The chain's CDR3 is CAWSGDRELFF. CDR3 nucleotides: TGTGCCTGGAGTGGGGATAGGGAGCTGTTTTTT.

V usage is TRBV9 and J usage is TRBJ1-2; D remains ambiguous. The CDR3 runs 11 residues. The V end was cut by 0 bases, the J end by 7 bases, with 4 bases between. Germline CDR1 is SGDLS and CDR2 is YYNGEE. The CDR3 protein is CASSVGGGYTF. CDR3 DNA: TGTGCCAGCAGCGTAGGGGGTGGCTACACCTTC.

The chain recombines TRBV28 with TRBJ2-2, with D possibly TRBD2 on 6 matching bases. The CDR3 consists of 14 residues. Trimming pared 6 bases from V and 6 bases from J, leaving 14 bases between. Germline lookup yields CDR1 MDHEN and CDR2 SYDVKM. The chain's CDR3 is CASRNGGAPGELFF. The CDR3 DNA reads TGTGCCAGCAGAAACGGCGGGGCCCCCGGGGAGCTGTTTTTT.

This chain uses TRBV18 with TRBJ2-2; TRBD2 might be the D (5 bases). V lost 2 bases, J lost 0 bases, and 19 bases lay in between. The CDR3 runs 19 residues. Looked up from germline, CDR1 is KGHSH and CDR2 is LQKENI. CDR3 nucleotides: TGTGCCAGCTCACCAAGAGGGAACCGGAACGAGGCGAACACCGGGGAGCTGTTTTTT. It encodes CASSPRGNRNEANTGELFF.

This chain uses TRBV27 with TRBJ1-2; 7 bases map to TRBD1. With V trimmed by 3 bases and J by 4 bases, 14 bases remained unmatched. In germline, CDR1 is MNHEY, CDR2 SMNVEV (reference sequence). The CDR3 extends over 17 amino acids. CDR3 sequence (DNA): TGTGCCAGCAGTTTTATATCCCGGGCAGGGGGAGGCTATGGCTACACCTTC. It is translated as CASSFISRAGGGYGYTF.

The rearrangement links TRBV6-5 to TRBJ2-1; TRBD1 agrees at 9 bases. V lost 0 bases, J lost 1 base, and 1 base stayed unmatched. Germline lookup yields CDR1 MNHEY and CDR2 SVGAGI. The CDR3 has 16 amino acids. CDR3 DNA: TGTGCCAGCAGTTACTCGACAGGGGGGTCCTACAATGAGCAGTTCTTC. Translation: CASSYSTGGSYNEQFF.

J is TRBJ2-1 and V is TRBV27; D perhaps matches TRBD1 (6 bases). Germline V gives CDR1 MNHEY, CDR2 SMNVEV (reference sequence). The CDR3 covers 17 residues. The V gene lost 2 bases and the J gene lost 9 bases, with 23 bases spanning the gap. The CDR3 DNA is TGTGCCAGCAGTTTACGGAACCGGGACATCTCGGGGAGTGAGCAGTTCTTC. Encoded protein: CASSLRNRDISGSEQFF.

The V and J genes are TRBV21-1 and TRBJ2-2; the DNA was not compared with TRBD1, the D call given in the table. TRBV21-1 is a recognized pseudogene. This CDR3 spans 15 amino acids. The CDR3 loop is CASSPPPGTVGELFF. The CDR3 DNA is TGTGCCAGCAGCCCTCCCCCCGGGACAGTCGGGGAGCTGTTTTTT.

V and J are TRBV7-8 and TRBJ2-2; possibly TRBD1 or TRBD2 for D (6 bases each). Germline V gene sequence: CDR1 SGHVS, CDR2 FQNEAQ. CDR3 length equals 14 residues. The V and J ends lost 1 base and 4 bases respectively, with 7 bases between them. CDR3 region: CASSLEGGTGELFF. CDR3 in DNA: TGTGCCAGCAGCTTAGAGGGGGGCACCGGGGAGCTGTTTTTT.

This sequence joins TRBV19 and TRBJ1-2, with D hard to call. There are 14 residues in the CDR3. V was cut by 0 bases and J by 4 bases, with 9 bases left in between. Germline-derived CDR1 and CDR2 are LNHDA and SQIVND (reference sequence). The CDR3 bases are TGTGCCAGTAGTATAGACAGCGCTATCTATGGCTACACCTTC. Protein sequence: CASSIDSAIYGYTF.

The chain joins TRBV7-2 to TRBJ1-2; D not certain. This CDR3 has 14 residues. CDR1 is SGHTA and CDR2 is FQGNSA in the germline V gene. Trimming shortened V by 3 bases and J by 0 bases, and 8 bases separated the two germline ends. The CDR3 sequence is CASSLDAANYGYTF. CDR3 DNA: TGTGCCAGCAGCTTGGACGCCGCTAACTATGGCTACACCTTC. Using reference TRBV7-2 and TRBJ1-2 for the parts outside the CDR3, the full variable domain is GAGVSQSPSNKVTEKGKDVELRCDPISGHTALYWYRQSLGQGLEFLIYFQGNSAPDKSGLPSDRFSAERTGGSVSTLTIQRTQQEDSAVYLCASSLDAANYGYTFGSGTRLTVV.

This clone occurred once. The rearrangement joins TRBV7-8 to TRBJ2-5, with no clear D. CDR3 length: 11 residues. Trimming removed 7 bases from V and 5 bases from J, with 8 bases in between. The germline V gene encodes CDR1 SGHVS and CDR2 FQNEAQ. CDR3 protein: CASTLSETQYF. The CDR3 DNA sequence: TGTGCCAGCACCCTTAGTGAGACCCAGTACTTC.

The CDR3 spells CASSPLAGVRTDTQYF. CDR3 DNA: TGTGCCAGTAGCCCGTTGGCGGGGGTACGCACAGATACGCAGTATTTT. V usage is TRBV19 and J usage is TRBJ2-3; TRBD2 matches 7 bases. Germline V lookup: CDR1 LNHDA, CDR2 SQIVND (reference sequence). This CDR3 contains 16 residues. J gave up 1 base and V 6 bases, and 10 bases lay outside the gene matches.

The chain employs TRBV5-4 and TRBJ1-4; TRBD1 aligns across 7 bases. The CDR3 length is 15 residues. Unmatched junction bases numbered 8, after V lost 4 bases and J lost 5 bases. Germline assignment: CDR1 SGHNT and CDR2 YYREEE (reference sequence). This chain's CDR3 is CASSPATGRNEKLFF. The CDR3 DNA is TGTGCCAGCAGCCCCGCGACAGGGAGGAATGAAAAACTGTTTTTT.

The CDR3 region has the DNA TGCGCCAGCTCTGCACGGGTGGGGCAAGGAAACATTCAGTACTTC. Its translation is CASSARVGQGNIQYF. This chain joins TRBV5-1 and TRBJ2-4, with a tentative D call TRBD1 (5 bases). CDR3 length equals 15 residues. The V end lost 7 bases, the J end lost 6 bases, and 20 bases lay between the germline ends. Per the germline V gene, CDR1 is SGHRS and CDR2 is YFSETQ.

The chain links TRBV14 to TRBJ2-1, with 8 bases that match TRBD1. This CDR3 is built from 14 residues. J lost 15 bases, V lost 4 bases, and 14 bases had no gene match. Germline CDR1 reads SGHDN; CDR2 reads FVKESK. The CDR3 nucleotides read TGTGCCAGCAGCCGCGGGACAGGTCACGGTCGGTTGTTCTTC. Translated, it gives CASSRGTGHGRLFF.

The genes are TRBV5-1 and TRBJ2-7; 9 nucleotides line up with TRBD2. CDR3 size: 14 residues. From germline, CDR1 is SGHRS and CDR2 YFSETQ. J was trimmed by 2 bases and V by 2 bases; bases with no gene match: 2. The CDR3 region is CASSFGGRAYEQYF. DNA for the CDR3: TGCGCCAGCAGCTTTGGCGGGAGGGCCTACGAGCAGTACTTC.